This TCR beta chain was observed in a study of shared clonotypes between healthy human individuals. V was shortened by 5 bases and J by 4 bases, with 17 bases between the two germline ends. Germline-derived CDR1 and CDR2 are SEHNR and FQNEAQ (reference sequence). The CDR3 has 15 residues. Around 220 ng DNA, 25,000 to 35,000 T cell genomes, went into each sorted-subset replicate PCR. The assay was immunoSEQ multiplex PCR, and TCRdb's table has in-frame clones only and misses some. The sample contains around 2,000,000 clones, about 94% of which appear only once. Study observations and caveats: Naive subsets typically showed greater estimated richness than memory subsets. Rarefaction showed that sequencing of sorted subsets was incomplete (despite large depth). Clonotypes not shared had lower generation probabilities than those common to all four donors.

CD45RO-negative, CCR7-positively selected cells formed the naive CD8 fraction, excluding terminally differentiated effector memory CD45RA+ cells. As regards this clone: Antigen: not known.

Sequenced input: naive CD8+ T cells sorted from blood. The origin of this receptor is a man aged 18 to 29 in good health. The V call is TRBV7-9, the J call TRBJ2-5; maybe TRBD2 (5 bases). The CDR3: CASSAPISASETQYF. The CDR3, as DNA: TGTGCCAGCAGCGCCCCGATTAGCGCGTCAGAGACCCAGTACTTC.